What follows is one TCR beta chain and its context. Its antigen remains undetermined. Per-base qualities were not stored, and no clone one base away is much larger. In this study, focal radiation therapy paired with CTLA-4 blockade (ipilimumab) was tested in patients who had chemo-refractory metastatic non-small-cell lung cancer. Spanning cysteine to phenylalanine, the CDR3 consists of 15 amino acids. This entry keeps only the CDR3 DNA: 45 bases, framed from base 1. Sequences MNHNY (CDR1) and SVGAGI (CDR2) are obtained from the germline V gene (reference sequence). V and J are trimmed by 2 bases and 3 bases, and the gene matches miss 1 base of the junction. This sample was taken from a study of radiotherapy plus CTLA-4 blockade in lung cancer (dated 2018 in TCRdb). Some background on the complete study: Objective responses occurred in 15% to 20% of enrolled patients, and around 29% achieved disease control.

What the work shows at the level of the full study, not this receptor alone: TCR clones derived from tumors expanded in peripheral blood after treatment with radiotherapy and ipilimumab. The strongest predictors of response, as reported, were early dynamic changes in blood T cell clones along with a rise in serum interferon-beta after radiation.

Library prep was done by the immunoSEQ multiplex PCR assay. TCRdb retrieved this table from immuneACCESS and kept in-frame rearrangements only. Not all clones are present; in checked studies, unresolved V genes account for under half, and no reason is known for the remainder. This sample comprises 40,000 to 60,000 clones, about 81% of them detected only once. The top ten clonotypes cover approximately 3.6% of the sample. The rearrangement joined TRBV6-6 to TRBJ2-3; 11 central nucleotides agree with TRBD2. The sample was peripheral blood, taken from a patient treated with radiotherapy plus ipilimumab. The source of this sequence is a human donor with non-small cell lung cancer who had stable disease on radiotherapy plus ipilimumab. CDR3 region: CASSYTSGSTDTQYF. The DNA reads TGTGCCAGCAGTTACACTAGCGGGAGTACAGATACGCAGTATTTT.